This T cell receptor beta chain was recorded in a study of blood T cell repertoires in COVID-19. Overall study context: Spain, Italy and the United States supplied samples that represented acute and convalescent COVID-19. Nucleic acid was either cDNA or gDNA, and it came from T cells, B-cell-depleted T cells, or PBMCs.

Germline V gene sequence: CDR1 SGHRS, CDR2 YFSETQ. Trimming removed 0 bases from V and 2 bases from J; junction bases left unmatched: 2. CDR3 length: 15 amino acids. Patients from Seattle were sampled longitudinally, starting during active infection. Original handling: Estimated nucleated cell counts came from reference gene primer amplification. Sequencing was performed with immunoSEQ multiplex PCR; in TCRdb, only in-frame clones are kept and a portion is missing. V and J calls and clone size are copied from that table; D and trimming were computed from the DNA. The data hold 290,000 or so clones, with roughly 90% observed a single time.

Sequencing was done on a sample of peripheral blood. The TCR sequence derives from a woman between 25 and 40 years old with COVID-19, enrolled during active disease. The chain links TRBV5-1 to TRBJ2-7, with TRBD2 matching over 10 bases. DNA of the CDR3: TGCGCCAGCAGCTTGGGGACTAGCGGCCCCTACGAGCAGTACTTC. Translating it yields CASSLGTSGPYEQYF.